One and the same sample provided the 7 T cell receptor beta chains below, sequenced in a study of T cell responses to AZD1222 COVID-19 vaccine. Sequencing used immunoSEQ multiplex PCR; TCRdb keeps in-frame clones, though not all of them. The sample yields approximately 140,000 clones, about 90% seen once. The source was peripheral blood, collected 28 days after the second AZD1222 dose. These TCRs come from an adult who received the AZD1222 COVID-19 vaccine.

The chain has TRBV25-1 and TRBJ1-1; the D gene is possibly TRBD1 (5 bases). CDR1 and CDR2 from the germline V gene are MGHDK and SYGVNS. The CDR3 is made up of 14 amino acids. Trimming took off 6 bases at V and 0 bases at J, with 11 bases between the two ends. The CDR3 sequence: CASRAGGLNTEAFF. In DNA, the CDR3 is TGTGCCAGCAGGGCGGGGGGGTTGAACACTGAAGCTTTCTTT.

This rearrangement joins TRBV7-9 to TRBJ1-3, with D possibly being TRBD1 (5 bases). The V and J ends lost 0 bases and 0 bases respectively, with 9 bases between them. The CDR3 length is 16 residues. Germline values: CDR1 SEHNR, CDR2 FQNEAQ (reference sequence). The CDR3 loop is CASSLAAGSSGNTIYF. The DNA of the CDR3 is TGTGCCAGCAGCTTAGCGGCAGGGAGCTCTGGAAACACCATATATTTT.

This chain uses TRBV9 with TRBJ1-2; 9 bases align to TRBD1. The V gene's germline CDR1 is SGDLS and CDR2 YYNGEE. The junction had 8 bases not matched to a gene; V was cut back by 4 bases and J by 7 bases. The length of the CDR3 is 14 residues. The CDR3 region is CASSPSQGAIGYTF. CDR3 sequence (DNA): TGTGCCAGCAGCCCATCACAGGGGGCGATTGGCTACACCTTC.

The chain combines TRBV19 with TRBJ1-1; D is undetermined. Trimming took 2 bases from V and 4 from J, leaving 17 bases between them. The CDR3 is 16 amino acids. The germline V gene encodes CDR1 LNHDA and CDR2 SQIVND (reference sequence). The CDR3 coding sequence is TGTGCCAGTAGTATAAGTTCGTGGGGAGGGAGCACTGAAGCTTTCTTT. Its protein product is CASSISSWGGSTEAFF.

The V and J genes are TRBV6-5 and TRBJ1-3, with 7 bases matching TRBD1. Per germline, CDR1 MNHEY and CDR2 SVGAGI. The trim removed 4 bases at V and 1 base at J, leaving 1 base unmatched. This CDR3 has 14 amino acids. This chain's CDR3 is CASSSGGSGNTIYF. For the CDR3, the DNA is TGTGCCAGCAGTTCAGGGGGGTCTGGAAACACCATATATTTT.

The CDR3 region has the DNA TGTGCCATCAAGGACAGGGGGGACTCCTACGAGCAGTACTTC. Translating gives CAIKDRGDSYEQYF. The chain carries TRBV10-3 and TRBJ2-7; 10 nucleotides match TRBD1. The CDR3 totals 14 residues. Trimming removed 7 bases from V and 0 bases from J; junction bases left unmatched: 3. Per the germline V gene, CDR1 is ENHRY and CDR2 is SYGVKD.

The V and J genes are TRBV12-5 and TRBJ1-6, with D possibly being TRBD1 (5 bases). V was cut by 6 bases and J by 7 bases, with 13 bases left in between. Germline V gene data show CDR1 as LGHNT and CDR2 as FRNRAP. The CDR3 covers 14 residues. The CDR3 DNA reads TGTGCTAGTGGCCATGGGGCTGGAAATTCACCCCTCCACTTT. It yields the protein CASGHGAGNSPLHF.